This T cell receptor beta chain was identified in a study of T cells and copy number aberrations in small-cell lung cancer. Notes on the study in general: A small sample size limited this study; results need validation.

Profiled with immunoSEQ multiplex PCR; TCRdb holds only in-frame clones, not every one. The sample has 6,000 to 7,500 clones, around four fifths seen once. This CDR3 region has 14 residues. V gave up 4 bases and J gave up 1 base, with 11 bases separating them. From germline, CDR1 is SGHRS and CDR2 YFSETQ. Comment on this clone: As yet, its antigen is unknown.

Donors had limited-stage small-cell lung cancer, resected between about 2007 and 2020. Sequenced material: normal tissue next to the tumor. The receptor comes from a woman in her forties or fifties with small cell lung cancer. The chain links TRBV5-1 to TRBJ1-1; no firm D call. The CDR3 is CASSRPGSNTEAFF. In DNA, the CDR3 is TGCGCCAGCAGCCGACCCGGGTCGAACACTGAAGCTTTCTTT.